One TCR beta chain is described in this entry. Its antigen is not identified. The source of the sample is a study of cytomegalovirus exposure and HLA in healthy donors. This CDR3 contains 14 residues. From germline, CDR1 is GTSNPN and CDR2 SVGIG (reference sequence). Trimming pared 0 bases from V and 4 bases from J, leaving 10 bases between. Study results and limitations: Earlier analysis yielded a pattern in which most TCR beta V segments were productive about 87% or about 30% of the time.

Vbeta (60) and Jbeta (13) primers were used in the PCR. Sequencing used immunoSEQ multiplex PCR; TCRdb keeps in-frame clones, though not all of them. The profile covers fewer than 120,000 clones, with roughly three quarters appearing a single time and about 6.8% taken by the ten largest. This sequence originates from a man aged 25 to 45 in good health and CMV-seropositive. What was sequenced was PBMCs. The chain links TRBV30 to TRBJ1-5; tentatively, D is TRBD1 (5 bases). The CDR3 reads CAWSVGGANQPQHF. CDR3 in DNA: TGTGCCTGGAGTGTCGGAGGGGCTAATCAGCCCCAGCATTTT.